This TCR beta chain was retrieved from a study of OX40 agonist ivuxolimab in advanced cancers. Study results and limitations: By week 6 at 0.1 to 3.0 mg/kg, blood CD4+ and CD8+ T cells had expanded clonally.

Patients who had autoimmune disease history or got systemic immunosuppression were left out. Clones were read by immunoSEQ multiplex PCR, and TCRdb kept only the in-frame ones, dropping some. The sample carries about 64,000 clones, over 80% recorded once. Worth noting for this clone: Its specificity is not known.

The junction had 8 bases not matched to a gene; V was cut back by 1 base and J by 5 bases. The CDR3 has 16 residues. Per germline, CDR1 KGHSH and CDR2 LQKENI. This chain joins TRBV18 and TRBJ1-1, with TRBD1 matching 9 bases. This sample comprised CD4+ or CD8+ T cells sorted from blood, obtained in a trial of the OX40 agonist ivuxolimab. The clonotype was recovered from an adult with an advanced solid tumor such as melanoma, head and neck, liver or kidney cancer. CDR3 sequence reads: CASSPRDRVGSTEAFF. Written as DNA, the CDR3 is TGTGCCAGCTCACCACGGGACAGGGTAGGGAGTACTGAAGCTTTCTTT.